A selection of T cell receptor beta chains follows, all from one sample in a study of blood T cell repertoires in COVID-19. The repertoire was sequenced with immunoSEQ multiplex PCR; TCRdb's copy has only in-frame clones and lacks some. The sample consists of tens of thousands of clones, approximately 82% of them appearing once. Sequenced sample: peripheral blood. The receptor set was obtained from a human donor in a cohort sampled during active COVID-19. Each CDR3 is given with its conserved first and last residue. A D gene is named only where the DNA matches it firmly.

>TRBV24-1|TRBJ1-6|TRBD1
CATGQGSLYNSPLHF
>TRBV5-1|TRBJ2-7|TRBD1
CASSLQGQGTYEQYF
>TRBV19|TRBJ1-2|NA
CASSPDSSYYGYTF
>TRBV7-2|TRBJ2-3|NA
CASSSLAFDTDTQYF
>TRBV5-1|TRBJ2-2|TRBD2
CAGAAGENTGELFF
>TRBV9|TRBJ2-1|NA
CASSENNEQFF
>TRBV7-2|TRBJ2-7|NA
CASSLAGSYEQYF
>TRBV5-5|TRBJ2-5|TRBD1
CASRDRVGGEETQYF
>TRBV11-2|TRBJ1-2|NA
CASSLEGGRSYGYTF
>TRBV7-2|TRBJ2-7|NA
CASGLAQTTYEQYF
>TRBV30|TRBJ2-7|TRBD1
CAWKETGTGYHEQYF
>TRBV6-2/TRBV6-3|TRBJ1-2|NA
CASSYTDRNYGYTF
>TRBV10-1|TRBJ2-7|TRBD1
CASSDLRDRGPYEQYF
>TRBV19|TRBJ2-3|NA
CASSIGLRDTQYF
>TRBV6-2/TRBV6-3|TRBJ2-2|TRBD2
CASSYSGLAGGAGELFF
>TRBV6-5|TRBJ1-2|NA
CASRNWEVYGYTF
>TRBV27|TRBJ1-5|NA
CASKRRMIYSNQPQHF
>TRBV6-5|TRBJ2-1|NA
CASSSPLSSYNEQFF
>TRBV19|TRBJ1-1|TRBD1
CATRTGNTEAFF
>TRBV28|TRBJ2-2|NA
CASSRGFPGTGELFF
>TRBV12-3/TRBV12-4|TRBJ2-1|TRBD1
CASTTAGGTGSFF
>TRBV9|TRBJ1-5|NA
CASGDQGFNQPQHF
>TRBV10-1|TRBJ1-5|NA
CASSESGWQGGVGGNQPQHF
>TRBV10-1|TRBJ1-2|NA
CASSDRQASNYGYTF
>TRBV11-3|TRBJ2-1|NA
CASSPPGTGSYNEQFF
>TRBV12-3/TRBV12-4|TRBJ1-2|NA
CASNPGVNYGYTF
>TRBV5-8|TRBJ1-5|NA
CASSLVDQPQHF
>TRBV23-1|TRBJ2-7|TRBD1
CARLLRTGGSYEQYF
>TRBV6-6|TRBJ1-2|TRBD1
CASSSTGYNYGYTF
>TRBV4-1|TRBJ1-3|NA
CASSQEAGGSGNTIYF
>TRBV7-9|TRBJ1-2|NA
CASSLGQSLNYGYTF
>TRBV12-3/TRBV12-4|TRBJ1-3|NA
CASGAAGNTIYF
>TRBV30|TRBJ1-6|TRBD1
CAWSDRDSPLHF